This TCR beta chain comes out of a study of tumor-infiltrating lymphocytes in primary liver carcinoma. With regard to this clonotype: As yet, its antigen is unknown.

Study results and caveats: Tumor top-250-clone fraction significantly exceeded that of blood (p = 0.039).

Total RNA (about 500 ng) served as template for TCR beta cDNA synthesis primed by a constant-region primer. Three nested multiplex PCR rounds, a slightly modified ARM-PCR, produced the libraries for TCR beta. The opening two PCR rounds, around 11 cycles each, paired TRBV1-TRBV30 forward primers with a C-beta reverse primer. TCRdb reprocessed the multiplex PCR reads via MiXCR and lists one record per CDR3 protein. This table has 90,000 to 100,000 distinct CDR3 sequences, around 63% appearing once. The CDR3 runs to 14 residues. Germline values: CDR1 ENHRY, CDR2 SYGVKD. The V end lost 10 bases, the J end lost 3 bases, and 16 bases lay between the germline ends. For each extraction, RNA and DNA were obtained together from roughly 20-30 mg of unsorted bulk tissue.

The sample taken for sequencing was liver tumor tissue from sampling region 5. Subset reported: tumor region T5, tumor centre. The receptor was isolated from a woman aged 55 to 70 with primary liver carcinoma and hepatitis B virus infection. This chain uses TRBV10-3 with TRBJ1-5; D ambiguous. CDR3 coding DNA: TGTGCCACCGGCCCAGGTGGTGACAATCAGCCCCAGCATTTT. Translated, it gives CATGPGGDNQPQHF.